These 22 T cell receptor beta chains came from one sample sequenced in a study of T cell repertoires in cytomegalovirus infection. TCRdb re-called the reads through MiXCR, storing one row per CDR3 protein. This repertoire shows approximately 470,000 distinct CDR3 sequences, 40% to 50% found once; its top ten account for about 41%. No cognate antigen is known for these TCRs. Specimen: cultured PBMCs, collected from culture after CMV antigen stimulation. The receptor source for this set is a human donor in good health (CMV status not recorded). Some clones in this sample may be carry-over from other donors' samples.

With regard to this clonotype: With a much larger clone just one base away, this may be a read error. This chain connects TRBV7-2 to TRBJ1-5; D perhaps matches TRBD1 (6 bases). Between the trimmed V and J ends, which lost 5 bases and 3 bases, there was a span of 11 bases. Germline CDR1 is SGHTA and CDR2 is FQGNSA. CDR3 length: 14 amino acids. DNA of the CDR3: TGTACCAGCAGCCCAGGGGATTTCAATCAGCCCCAGCATTTT. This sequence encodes CTSSPGDFNQPQHF.

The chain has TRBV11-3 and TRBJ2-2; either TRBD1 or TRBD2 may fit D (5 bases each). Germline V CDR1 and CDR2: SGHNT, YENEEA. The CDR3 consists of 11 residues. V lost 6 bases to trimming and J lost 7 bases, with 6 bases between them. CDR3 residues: CASRGVGELFF. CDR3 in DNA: TGTGCCAGCAGGGGGGTCGGGGAGCTGTTTTTT.

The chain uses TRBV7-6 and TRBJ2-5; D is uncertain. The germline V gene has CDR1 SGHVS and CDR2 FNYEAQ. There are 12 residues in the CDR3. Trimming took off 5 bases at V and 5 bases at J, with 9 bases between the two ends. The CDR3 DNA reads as TGTGCCAGCAGCCGTCGGCGGGAGACCCAGTACTTC. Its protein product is CASSRRRETQYF.

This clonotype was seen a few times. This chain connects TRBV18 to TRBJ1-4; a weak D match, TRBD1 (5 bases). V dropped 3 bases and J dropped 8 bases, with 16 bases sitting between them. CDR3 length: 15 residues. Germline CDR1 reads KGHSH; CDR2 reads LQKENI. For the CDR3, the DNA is TGTGCCAGCTCACCGGGGGAAGGGGTCAGAGAAAAACTGTTTTTT. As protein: CASSPGEGVREKLFF.

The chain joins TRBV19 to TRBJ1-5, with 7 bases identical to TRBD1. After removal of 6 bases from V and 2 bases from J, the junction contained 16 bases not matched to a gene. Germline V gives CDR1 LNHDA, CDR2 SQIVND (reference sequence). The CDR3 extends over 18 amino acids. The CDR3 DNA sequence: TGTGCCAGTAGCCGTCGGACAGGAGGGGGGTTTGGCAATCAGCCCCAGCATTTT. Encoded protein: CASSRRTGGGFGNQPQHF.

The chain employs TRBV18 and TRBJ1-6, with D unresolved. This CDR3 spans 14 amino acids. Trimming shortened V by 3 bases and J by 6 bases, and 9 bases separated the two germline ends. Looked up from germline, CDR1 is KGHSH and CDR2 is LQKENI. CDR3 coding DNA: TGTGCCAGCTCACCCAATGGACTTAATTCACCCCTCCACTTT. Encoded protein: CASSPNGLNSPLHF.

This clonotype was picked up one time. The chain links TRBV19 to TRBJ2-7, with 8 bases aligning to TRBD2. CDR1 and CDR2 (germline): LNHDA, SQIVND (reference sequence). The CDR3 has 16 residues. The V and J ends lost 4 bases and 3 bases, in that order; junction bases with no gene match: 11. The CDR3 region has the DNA TGTGCCAGTAGTAGAGGCGCGGGGGGCGCGTACTACGAGCAGTACTTC. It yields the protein CASSRGAGGAYYEQYF.

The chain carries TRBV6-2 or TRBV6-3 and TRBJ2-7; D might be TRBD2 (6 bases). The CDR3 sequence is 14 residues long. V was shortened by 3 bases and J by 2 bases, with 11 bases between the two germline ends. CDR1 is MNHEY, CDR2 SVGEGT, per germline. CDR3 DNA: TGTGCCAGCAGTTATGGAGGGGATCCCTACGAGCAGTACTTC. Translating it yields CASSYGGDPYEQYF.

The CDR3 DNA reads TGTGCCAGCAGAAGAAATCAGATCAATGAGCAGTTCTTC. It yields the protein CASRRNQINEQFF. The chain joins TRBV6-1 to TRBJ2-1; D is ambiguous. The CDR3 has 13 amino acids. The germline V and J ends were trimmed by 6 bases and 6 bases, with 12 bases remaining between them. Germline loops: CDR1 MNHNS, CDR2 SASEGT.

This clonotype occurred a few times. CDR3 residues: CASSLGGLAAYEQYF. The CDR3 nucleotides are TGTGCCAGCAGCTTAGGCGGACTAGCGGCCTACGAGCAGTACTTC. The rearrangement links TRBV7-2 to TRBJ2-7; 10 positions agree with TRBD2. Germline values: CDR1 SGHTA, CDR2 FQGNSA. The CDR3 extends over 15 amino acids. The V and J ends lost 1 base and 2 bases, in that order; junction bases with no gene match: 2.

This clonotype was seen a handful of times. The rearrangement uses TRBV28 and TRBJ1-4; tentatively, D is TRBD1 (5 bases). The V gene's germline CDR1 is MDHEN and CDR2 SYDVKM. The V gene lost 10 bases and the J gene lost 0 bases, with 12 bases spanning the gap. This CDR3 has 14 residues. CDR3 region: CATVRQSTNEKLFF. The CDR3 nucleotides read TGTGCCACCGTAAGACAGTCAACTAATGAAAAACTGTTTTTT.

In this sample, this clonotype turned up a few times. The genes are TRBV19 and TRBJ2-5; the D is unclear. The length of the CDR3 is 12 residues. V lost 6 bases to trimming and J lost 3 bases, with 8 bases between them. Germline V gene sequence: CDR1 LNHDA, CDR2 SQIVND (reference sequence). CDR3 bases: TGTGCCAGTAGGGGCTGGAAAGAGACCCAGTACTTC. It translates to CASRGWKETQYF. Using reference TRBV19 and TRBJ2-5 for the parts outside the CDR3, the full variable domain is DGGITQSPKYLFRKEGQNVTLSCEQNLNHDAMYWYRQDPGQGLRLIYYSQIVNDFQKGDIAEGYSVSREKKESFPLTVTSAQKNPTAFYLCASRGWKETQYFGPGTRLLVL.

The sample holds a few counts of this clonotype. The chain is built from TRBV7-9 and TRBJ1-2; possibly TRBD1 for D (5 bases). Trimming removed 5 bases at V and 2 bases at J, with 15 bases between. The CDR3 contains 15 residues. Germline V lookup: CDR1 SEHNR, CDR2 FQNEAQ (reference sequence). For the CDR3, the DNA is TGTGCCAGCAGCGCCCGCCTAGGGGAAAACTATGGCTACACCTTC. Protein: CASSARLGENYGYTF.

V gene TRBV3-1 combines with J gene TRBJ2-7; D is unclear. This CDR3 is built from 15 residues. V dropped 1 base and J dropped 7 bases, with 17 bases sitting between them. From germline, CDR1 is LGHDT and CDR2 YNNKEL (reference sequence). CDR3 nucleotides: TGTGCCAGCAGCCAAGGGGCTCGGGTCTCCAATGAGCAGTACTTC. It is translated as CASSQGARVSNEQYF.

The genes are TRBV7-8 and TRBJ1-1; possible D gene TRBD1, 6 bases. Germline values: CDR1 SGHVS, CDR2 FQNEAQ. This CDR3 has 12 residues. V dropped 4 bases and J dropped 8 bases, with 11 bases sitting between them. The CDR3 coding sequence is TGTGCCAGCAGCTGGAGGACAGAAGAAGCTTTCTTT. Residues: CASSWRTEEAFF. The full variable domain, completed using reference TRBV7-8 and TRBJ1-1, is GAGVSQSPRYKVAKRGQDVALRCDPISGHVSLFWYQQALGQGPEFLTYFQNEAQLDKSGLPSDRFFAERPEGSVSTLKIQRTQQEDSAVYLCASSWRTEEAFFGQGTRLTVV.

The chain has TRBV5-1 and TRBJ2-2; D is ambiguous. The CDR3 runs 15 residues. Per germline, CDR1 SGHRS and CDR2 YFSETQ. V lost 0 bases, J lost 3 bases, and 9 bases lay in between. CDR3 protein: CASSLDPKDTGELFF. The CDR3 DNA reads TGCGCCAGCAGCTTGGACCCAAAGGACACCGGGGAGCTGTTTTTT.

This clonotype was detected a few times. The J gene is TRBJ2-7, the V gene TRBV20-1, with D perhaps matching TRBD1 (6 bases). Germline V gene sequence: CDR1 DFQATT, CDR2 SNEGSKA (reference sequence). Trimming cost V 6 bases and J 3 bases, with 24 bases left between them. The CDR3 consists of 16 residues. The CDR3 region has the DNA TGCAGTGCCTTACTCCTCAGGGGTCAGGCTTACTACGAGCAGTACTTC. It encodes CSALLLRGQAYYEQYF.

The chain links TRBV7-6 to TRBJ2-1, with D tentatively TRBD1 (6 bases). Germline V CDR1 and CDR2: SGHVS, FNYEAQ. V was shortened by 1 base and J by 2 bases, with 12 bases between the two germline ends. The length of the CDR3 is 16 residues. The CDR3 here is CASSLGPRGTYNEQFF. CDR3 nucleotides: TGTGCCAGCAGCTTAGGACCCAGGGGTACCTACAATGAGCAGTTCTTC.

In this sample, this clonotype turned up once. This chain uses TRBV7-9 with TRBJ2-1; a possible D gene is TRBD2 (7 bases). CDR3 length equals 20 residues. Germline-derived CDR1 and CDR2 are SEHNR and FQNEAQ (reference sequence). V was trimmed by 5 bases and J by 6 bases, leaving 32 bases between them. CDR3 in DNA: TGTGCCAGCAGCCCCTCTCGATTCAGGGACAATGCGGGGGTACTCAATGAGCAGTTCTTC. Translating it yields CASSPSRFRDNAGVLNEQFF.

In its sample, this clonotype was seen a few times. The CDR3, as DNA: TGTGCCAGCAGATCCGCACCAGGGCTAGCGGGGAAATTCGGGGAGCTGTTTTTT. Translating gives CASRSAPGLAGKFGELFF. This sequence joins TRBV7-2 and TRBJ2-2; 9 positions match TRBD2. CDR1 is SGHTA and CDR2 is FQGNSA in the germline V gene. V was pared by 6 bases and J by 7 bases, with 18 bases of the junction left unmatched. CDR3 size: 18 residues.

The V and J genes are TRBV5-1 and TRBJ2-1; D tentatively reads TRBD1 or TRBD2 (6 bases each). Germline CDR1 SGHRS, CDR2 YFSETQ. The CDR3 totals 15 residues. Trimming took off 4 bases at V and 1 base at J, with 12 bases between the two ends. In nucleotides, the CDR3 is TGCGCCAGCAGCCCTAAAGGGGGGTCCTACAATGAGCAGTTCTTC. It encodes CASSPKGGSYNEQFF.

The CDR3 loop reads CASSLPADNEQFF. The DNA of the CDR3 is TGTGCCAGCAGCTTACCCGCAGACAATGAGCAGTTCTTC. This chain links TRBV7-6 with TRBJ2-1; D gene unclear. This CDR3 comprises 13 residues. Germline CDR1 and CDR2: SGHVS and FNYEAQ. V was cut by 2 bases and J by 5 bases, with 7 bases left in between. Complete variable domain (other parts from reference TRBV7-6 and TRBJ2-1): GAGVSQSPRYKVTKRGQDVALRCDPISGHVSLYWYRQALGQGPEFLTYFNYEAQQDKSGLPNDRFSAERPEGSISTLTIQRTEQRDSAMYRCASSLPADNEQFFGPGTRLTVL.